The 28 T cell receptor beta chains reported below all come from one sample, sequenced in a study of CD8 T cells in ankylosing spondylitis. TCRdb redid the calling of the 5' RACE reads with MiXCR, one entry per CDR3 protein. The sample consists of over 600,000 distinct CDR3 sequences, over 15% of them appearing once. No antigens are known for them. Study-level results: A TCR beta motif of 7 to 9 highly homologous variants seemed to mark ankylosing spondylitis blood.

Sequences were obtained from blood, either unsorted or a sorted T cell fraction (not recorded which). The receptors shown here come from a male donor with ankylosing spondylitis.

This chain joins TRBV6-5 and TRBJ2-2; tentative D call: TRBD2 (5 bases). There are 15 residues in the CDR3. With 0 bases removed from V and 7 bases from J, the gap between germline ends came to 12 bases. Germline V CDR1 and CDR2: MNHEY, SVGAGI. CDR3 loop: CASSYSRGKGGELFF. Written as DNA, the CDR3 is TGTGCCAGCAGTTACTCGAGAGGGAAGGGCGGGGAGCTGTTTTTT.

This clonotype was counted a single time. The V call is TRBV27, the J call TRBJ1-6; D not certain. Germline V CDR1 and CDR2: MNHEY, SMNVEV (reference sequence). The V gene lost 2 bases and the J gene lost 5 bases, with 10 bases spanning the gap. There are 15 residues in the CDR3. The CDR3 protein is CASSLEALNNSPLHF. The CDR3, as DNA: TGTGCCAGCAGTTTAGAGGCCCTCAATAATTCACCCCTCCACTTT.

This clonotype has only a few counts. CDR3 sequence reads: CATSLSLGTDTQYF. In DNA, the CDR3 is TGTGCCACCAGCCTATCCCTAGGAACAGATACGCAGTATTTT. The rearrangement links TRBV15 to TRBJ2-3; D gene ambiguous. The germline V gene encodes CDR1 LNHNV and CDR2 YYDKDF (reference sequence). The CDR3 runs to 14 residues. V lost 5 bases to trimming and J lost 3 bases, with 12 bases between them.

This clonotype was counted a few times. The CDR3 coding sequence is TGCGCCAGCGCGCCGGAGAGGAATCAGCCCCAGCATTTT. Amino acid sequence: CASAPERNQPQHF. V is TRBV5-1 and J is TRBJ1-5; D ambiguous. Per the germline V gene, CDR1 is SGHRS and CDR2 is YFSETQ. V lost 7 bases to trimming and J lost 4 bases, with 12 bases between them. The CDR3 sequence is 13 residues long.

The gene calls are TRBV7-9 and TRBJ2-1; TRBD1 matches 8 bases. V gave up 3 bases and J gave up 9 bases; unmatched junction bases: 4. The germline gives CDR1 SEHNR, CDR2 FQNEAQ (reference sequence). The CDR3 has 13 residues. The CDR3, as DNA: TGTGCCAGCAGCTTGTCAGGGGGCATTGAGCAGTTCTTC. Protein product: CASSLSGGIEQFF.

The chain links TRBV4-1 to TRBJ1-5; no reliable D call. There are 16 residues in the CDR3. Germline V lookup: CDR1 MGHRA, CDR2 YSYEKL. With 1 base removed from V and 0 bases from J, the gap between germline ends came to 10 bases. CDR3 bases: TGCGCCAGCAGCCAAGGGGCAGCTCTTAGCAATCAGCCCCAGCATTTT. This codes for CASSQGAALSNQPQHF.

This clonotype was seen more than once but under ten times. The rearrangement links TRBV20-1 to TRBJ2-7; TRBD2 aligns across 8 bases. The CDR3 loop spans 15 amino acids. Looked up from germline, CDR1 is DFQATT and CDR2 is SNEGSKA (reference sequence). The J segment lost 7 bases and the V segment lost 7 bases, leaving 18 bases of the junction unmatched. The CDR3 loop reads CSVEYSGVTPSEQYF. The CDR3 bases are TGCAGTGTCGAATATAGCGGGGTGACACCTAGTGAGCAGTACTTC.

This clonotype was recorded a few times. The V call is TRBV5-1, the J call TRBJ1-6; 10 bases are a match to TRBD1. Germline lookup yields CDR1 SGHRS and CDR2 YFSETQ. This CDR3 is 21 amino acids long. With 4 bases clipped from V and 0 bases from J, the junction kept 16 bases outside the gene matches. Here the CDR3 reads CASSPVGDRGLLSSYNSPLHF. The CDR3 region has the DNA TGCGCCAGCAGCCCCGTAGGGGACAGGGGACTCTTAAGCTCCTATAATTCACCCCTCCACTTT.

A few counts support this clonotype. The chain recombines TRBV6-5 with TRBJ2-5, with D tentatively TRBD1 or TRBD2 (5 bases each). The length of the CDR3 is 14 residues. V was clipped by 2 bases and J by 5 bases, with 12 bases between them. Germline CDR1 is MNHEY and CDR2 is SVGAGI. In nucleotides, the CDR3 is TGTGCCAGCAGTTACGGGGGATTTGAGGAGACCCAGTACTTC. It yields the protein CASSYGGFEETQYF.

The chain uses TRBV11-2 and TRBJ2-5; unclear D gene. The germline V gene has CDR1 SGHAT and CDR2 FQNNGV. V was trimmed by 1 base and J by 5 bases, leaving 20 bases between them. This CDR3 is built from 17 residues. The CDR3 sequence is CASSLVSGQLVGETQYF. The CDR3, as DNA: TGTGCCAGCAGCTTAGTATCTGGGCAGTTGGTAGGGGAGACCCAGTACTTC.

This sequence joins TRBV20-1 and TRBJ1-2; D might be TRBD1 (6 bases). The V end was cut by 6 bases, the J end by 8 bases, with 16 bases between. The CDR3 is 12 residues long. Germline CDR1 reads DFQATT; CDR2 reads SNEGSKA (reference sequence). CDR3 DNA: TGCAGTGCACGCACAGGGTTCGACGGCTACACCTTC. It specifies CSARTGFDGYTF.

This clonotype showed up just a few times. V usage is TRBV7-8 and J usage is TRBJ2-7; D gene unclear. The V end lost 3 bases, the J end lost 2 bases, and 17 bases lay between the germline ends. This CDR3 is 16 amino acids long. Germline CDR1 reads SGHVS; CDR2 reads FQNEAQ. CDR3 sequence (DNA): TGTGCCAGCAGCTTGATGGTCGGTCCACCGACCTACGAGCAGTACTTC. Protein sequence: CASSLMVGPPTYEQYF.

CDR3 bases: TGTGCCAGCAGCTTAGAGTCCAAACAAGAGACCCAGTACTTC. It yields the protein CASSLESKQETQYF. This chain links TRBV7-8 with TRBJ2-5; D unresolved. V was cut by 1 base and J by 2 bases, with 8 bases left in between. CDR3 size: 14 residues. Germline assignment: CDR1 SGHVS and CDR2 FQNEAQ.

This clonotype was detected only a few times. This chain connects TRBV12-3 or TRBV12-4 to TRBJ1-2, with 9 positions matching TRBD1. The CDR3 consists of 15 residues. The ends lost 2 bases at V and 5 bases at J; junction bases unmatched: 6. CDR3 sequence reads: CASSLPGQGVYGYTF. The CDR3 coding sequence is TGTGCCAGCAGTTTACCGGGACAGGGTGTTTATGGCTACACCTTC.

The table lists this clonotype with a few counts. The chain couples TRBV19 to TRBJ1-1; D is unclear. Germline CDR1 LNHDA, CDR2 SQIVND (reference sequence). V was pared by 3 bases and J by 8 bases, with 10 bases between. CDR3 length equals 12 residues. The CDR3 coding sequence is TGTGCCAGTAGTATCCGTTCTAGAGAAGCTTTCTTT. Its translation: CASSIRSREAFF.

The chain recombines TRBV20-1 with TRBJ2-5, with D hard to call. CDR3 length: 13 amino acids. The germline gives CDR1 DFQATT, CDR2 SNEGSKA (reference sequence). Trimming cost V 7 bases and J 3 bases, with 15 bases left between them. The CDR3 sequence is CSGFLGSEETQYF. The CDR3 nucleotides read TGCAGTGGATTCTTGGGGTCGGAAGAGACCCAGTACTTC.

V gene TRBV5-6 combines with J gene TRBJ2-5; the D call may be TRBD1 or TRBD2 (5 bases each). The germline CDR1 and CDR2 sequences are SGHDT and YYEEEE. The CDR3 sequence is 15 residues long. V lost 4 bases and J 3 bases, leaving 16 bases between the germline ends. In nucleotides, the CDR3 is TGTGCCAGCAGCAAACCGGGACGGGTGAAAGAGACCCAGTACTTC. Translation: CASSKPGRVKETQYF.

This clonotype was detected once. CDR3 amino acids: CASSQEGGLAGGPYNEQFF. The CDR3 DNA reads TGTGCCAGCAGCCAAGAAGGAGGGTTAGCGGGGGGGCCCTACAATGAGCAGTTCTTC. The chain uses TRBV14 and TRBJ2-1, with TRBD2 matching 11 bases. In germline, CDR1 is SGHDN, CDR2 FVKESK. The length of the CDR3 is 19 residues. The J segment lost 2 bases and the V segment lost 0 bases, leaving 9 bases of the junction unmatched.

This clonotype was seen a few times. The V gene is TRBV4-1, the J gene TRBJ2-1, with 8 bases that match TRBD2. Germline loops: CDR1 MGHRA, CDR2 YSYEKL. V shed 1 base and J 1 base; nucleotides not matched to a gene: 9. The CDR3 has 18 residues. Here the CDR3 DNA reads TGCGCCAGCAGCCAAGCGGAAGACGGGGGGGCGTCCTACAATGAGCAGTTCTTC. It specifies CASSQAEDGGASYNEQFF.

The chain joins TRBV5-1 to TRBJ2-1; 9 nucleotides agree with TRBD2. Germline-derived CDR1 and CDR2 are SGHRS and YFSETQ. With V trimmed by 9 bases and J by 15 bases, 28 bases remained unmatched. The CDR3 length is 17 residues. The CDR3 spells CATNLGLTGTSTSGPFF. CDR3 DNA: TGCGCCACCAACCTGGGGCTCACTGGGACGTCGACTAGCGGACCGTTCTTC.

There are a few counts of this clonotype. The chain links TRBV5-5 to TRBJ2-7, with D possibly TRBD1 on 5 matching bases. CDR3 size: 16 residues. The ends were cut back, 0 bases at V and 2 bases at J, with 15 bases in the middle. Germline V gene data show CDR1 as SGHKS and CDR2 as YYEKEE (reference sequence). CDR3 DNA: TGTGCCAGCAGCTTGGATTTTAGGGGCCTGCCCTACGAGCAGTACTTC. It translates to CASSLDFRGLPYEQYF.

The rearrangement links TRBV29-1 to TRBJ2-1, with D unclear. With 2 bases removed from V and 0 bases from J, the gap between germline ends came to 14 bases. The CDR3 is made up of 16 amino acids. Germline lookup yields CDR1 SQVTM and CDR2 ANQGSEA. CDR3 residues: CSVETGASRSYNEQFF. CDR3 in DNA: TGCAGCGTTGAAACCGGAGCTTCGCGCTCCTACAATGAGCAGTTCTTC.

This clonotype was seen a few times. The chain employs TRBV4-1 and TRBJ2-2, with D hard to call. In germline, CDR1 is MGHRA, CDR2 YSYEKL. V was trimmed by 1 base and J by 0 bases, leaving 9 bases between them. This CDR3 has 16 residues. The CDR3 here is CASSQVSATNTGELFF. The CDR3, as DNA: TGCGCCAGCAGCCAAGTCTCAGCGACGAACACCGGGGAGCTGTTTTTT.

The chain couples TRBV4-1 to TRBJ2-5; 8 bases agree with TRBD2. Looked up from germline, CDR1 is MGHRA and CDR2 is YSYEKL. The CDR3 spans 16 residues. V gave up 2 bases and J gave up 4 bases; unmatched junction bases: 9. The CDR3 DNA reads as TGCGCCAGCAGCCAAACTAGCGGCCTGAGGGGAGAGACCCAGTACTTC. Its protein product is CASSQTSGLRGETQYF.

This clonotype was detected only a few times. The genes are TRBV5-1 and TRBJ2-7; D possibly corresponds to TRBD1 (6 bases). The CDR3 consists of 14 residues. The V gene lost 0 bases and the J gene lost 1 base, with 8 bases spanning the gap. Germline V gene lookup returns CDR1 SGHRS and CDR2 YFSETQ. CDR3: CASSLAQGSYEQYF. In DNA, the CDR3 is TGCGCCAGCAGCTTGGCTCAGGGGTCCTACGAGCAGTACTTC.

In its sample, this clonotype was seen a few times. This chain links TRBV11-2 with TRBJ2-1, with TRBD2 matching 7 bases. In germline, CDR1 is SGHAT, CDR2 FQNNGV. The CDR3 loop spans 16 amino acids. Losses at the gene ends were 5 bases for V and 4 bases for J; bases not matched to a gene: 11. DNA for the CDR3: TGTGCCAGCAGCCCCCGGACTAGTCGGCTGTACAATGAGCAGTTCTTC. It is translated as CASSPRTSRLYNEQFF.

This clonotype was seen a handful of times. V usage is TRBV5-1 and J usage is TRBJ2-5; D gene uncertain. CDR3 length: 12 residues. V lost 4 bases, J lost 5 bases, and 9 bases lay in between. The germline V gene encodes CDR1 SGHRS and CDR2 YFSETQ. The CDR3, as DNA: TGCGCCAGCAGCCCAAATGAGGAGACCCAGTACTTC. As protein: CASSPNEETQYF.

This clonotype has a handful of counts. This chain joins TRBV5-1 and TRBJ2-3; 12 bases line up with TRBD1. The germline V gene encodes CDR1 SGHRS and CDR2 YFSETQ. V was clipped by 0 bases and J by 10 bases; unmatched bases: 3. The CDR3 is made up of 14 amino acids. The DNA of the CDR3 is TGCGCCAGCAGCTTGGCCGGGACAGGGGGCTCGCAGTATTTT. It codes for CASSLAGTGGSQYF.